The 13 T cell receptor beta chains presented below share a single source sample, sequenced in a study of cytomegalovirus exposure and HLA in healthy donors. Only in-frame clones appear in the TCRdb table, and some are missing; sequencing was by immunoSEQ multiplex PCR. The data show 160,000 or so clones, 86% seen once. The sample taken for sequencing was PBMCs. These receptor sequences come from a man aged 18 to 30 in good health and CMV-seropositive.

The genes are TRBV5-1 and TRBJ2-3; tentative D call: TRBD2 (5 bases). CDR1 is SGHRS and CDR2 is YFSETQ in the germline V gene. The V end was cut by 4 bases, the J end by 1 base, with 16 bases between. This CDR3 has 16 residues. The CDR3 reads CASSNGYGIGTDTQYF. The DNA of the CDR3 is TGCGCCAGCAGCAACGGATACGGGATTGGCACAGATACGCAGTATTTT.

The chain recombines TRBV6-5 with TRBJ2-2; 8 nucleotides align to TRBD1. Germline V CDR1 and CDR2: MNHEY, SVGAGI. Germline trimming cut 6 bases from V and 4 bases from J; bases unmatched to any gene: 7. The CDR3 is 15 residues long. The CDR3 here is CASRSGGAITGELFF. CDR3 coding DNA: TGTGCCAGCAGGTCAGGGGGCGCTATCACCGGGGAGCTGTTTTTT.

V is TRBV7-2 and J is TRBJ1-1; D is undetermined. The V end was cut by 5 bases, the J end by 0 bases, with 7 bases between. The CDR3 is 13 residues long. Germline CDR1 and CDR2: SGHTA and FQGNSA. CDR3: CASSPSMNTEAFF. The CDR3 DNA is TGTGCCAGCAGCCCTAGTATGAACACTGAAGCTTTCTTT.

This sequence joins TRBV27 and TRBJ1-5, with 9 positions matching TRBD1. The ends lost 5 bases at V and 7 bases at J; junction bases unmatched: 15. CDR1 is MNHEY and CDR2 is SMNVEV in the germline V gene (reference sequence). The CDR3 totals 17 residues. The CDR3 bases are TGTGCCAGCAGTCTTACCGGGACAGGGCGCCTAGGGCAGCCCCAGCATTTT. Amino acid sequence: CASSLTGTGRLGQPQHF.

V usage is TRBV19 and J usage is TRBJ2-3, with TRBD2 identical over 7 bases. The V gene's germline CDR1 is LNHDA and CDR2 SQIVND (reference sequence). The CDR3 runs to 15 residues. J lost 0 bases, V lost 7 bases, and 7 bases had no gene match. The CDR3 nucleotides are TGTGCCAGTACCGAGCGGGGTTATAGCACAGATACGCAGTATTTT. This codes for CASTERGYSTDTQYF. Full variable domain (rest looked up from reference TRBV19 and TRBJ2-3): DGGITQSPKYLFRKEGQNVTLSCEQNLNHDAMYWYRQDPGQGLRLIYYSQIVNDFQKGDIAEGYSVSREKKESFPLTVTSAQKNPTAFYLCASTERGYSTDTQYFGPGTRLTVL.

The CDR3 bases are TGTGCCAGCAGCCGACTAAAAGCGACGGCTAGCACAGATACGCAGTATTTT. Translating gives CASSRLKATASTDTQYF. J is TRBJ2-3 and V is TRBV4-2; the D gene is possibly TRBD2 (5 bases). V lost 4 bases and J 0 bases, leaving 17 bases between the germline ends. Germline values: CDR1 LGHNA, CDR2 YNFKEQ. The CDR3 spans 17 residues.

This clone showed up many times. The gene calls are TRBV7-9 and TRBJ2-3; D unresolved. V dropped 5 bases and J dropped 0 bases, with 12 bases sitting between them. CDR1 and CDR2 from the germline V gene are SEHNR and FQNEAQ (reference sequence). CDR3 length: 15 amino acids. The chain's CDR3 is CASSRLLASTDTQYF. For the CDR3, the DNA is TGTGCCAGCAGCCGTCTTCTGGCTAGCACAGATACGCAGTATTTT.

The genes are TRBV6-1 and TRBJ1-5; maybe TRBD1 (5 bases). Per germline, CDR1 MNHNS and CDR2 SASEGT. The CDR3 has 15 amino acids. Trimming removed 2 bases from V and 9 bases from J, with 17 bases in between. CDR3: CASSEQRRGLSPQHF. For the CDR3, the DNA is TGTGCCAGCAGTGAACAAAGGAGGGGTTTATCGCCCCAGCATTTT.

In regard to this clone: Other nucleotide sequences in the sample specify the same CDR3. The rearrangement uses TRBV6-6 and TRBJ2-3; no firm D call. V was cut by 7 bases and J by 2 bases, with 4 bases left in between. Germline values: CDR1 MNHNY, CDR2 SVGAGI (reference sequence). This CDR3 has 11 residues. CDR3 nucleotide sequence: TGTGCCAGCACGTACACAGATACGCAGTATTTT. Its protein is CASTYTDTQYF.

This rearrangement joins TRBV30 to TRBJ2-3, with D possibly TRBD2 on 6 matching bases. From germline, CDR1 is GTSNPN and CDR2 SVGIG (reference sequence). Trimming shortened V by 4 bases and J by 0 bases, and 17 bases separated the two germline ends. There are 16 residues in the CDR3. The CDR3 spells CAWTHGGATSTDTQYF. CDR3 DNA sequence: TGTGCCTGGACCCACGGGGGAGCGACTAGCACAGATACGCAGTATTTT.

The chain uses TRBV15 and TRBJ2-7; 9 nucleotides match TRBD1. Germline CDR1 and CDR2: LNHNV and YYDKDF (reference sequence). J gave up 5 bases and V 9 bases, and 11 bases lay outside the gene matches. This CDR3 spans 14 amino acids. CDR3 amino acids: CATGQDRGAHEQYF. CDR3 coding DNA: TGTGCCACAGGACAGGACAGGGGTGCACACGAGCAGTACTTC.

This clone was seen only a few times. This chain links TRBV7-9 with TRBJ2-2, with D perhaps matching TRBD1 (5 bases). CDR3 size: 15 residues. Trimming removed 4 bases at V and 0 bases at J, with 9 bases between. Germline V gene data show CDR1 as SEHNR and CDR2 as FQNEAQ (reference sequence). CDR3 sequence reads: CASSSQVPNTGELFF. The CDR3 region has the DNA TGTGCCAGCAGCTCACAGGTTCCGAACACCGGGGAGCTGTTTTTT.

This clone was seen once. The CDR3: CASSPSPGLDEQFF. The CDR3 DNA reads as TGTGCCAGCAGCCCCAGTCCGGGGTTGGATGAGCAGTTCTTC. The genes are TRBV7-3 and TRBJ2-1; D is perhaps TRBD2 (5 bases). Germline V lookup: CDR1 SGHTA, CDR2 FQGTGA. The germline V and J ends were trimmed by 5 bases and 8 bases, with 16 bases remaining between them. The CDR3 is made up of 14 amino acids.